The clone carrying this T cell receptor (beta chain) has just one count. The V gene's germline CDR1 is SQVTM and CDR2 ANQGSEA. J lost 2 bases, V lost 6 bases, and 9 bases had no gene match. The length of the CDR3 is 14 residues. The data derive from a study of blood T cell repertoires in COVID-19. The overall study: Italy, Spain and the United States were the sources of the convalescent and acute COVID-19 samples.

Authors' analysis steps: Amplification of reference gene primers was used by the study to estimate nucleated cell counts. TCRdb's table, derived via immunoSEQ multiplex PCR, lists solely in-frame clones and lacks some. V and J calls plus clone size are reproduced from that table; the DNA served to infer D and trimming. Of about 250,000 clones listed, 85% to 90% are singletons. This TCR derives from an elderly man with acute or convalescent COVID-19. The V call is TRBV29-1, the J call TRBJ2-7; 8 bases are a match to TRBD1. Sequencing was carried out using peripheral blood. CDR3 DNA: TGCAGCGTACTAGGGACAGGACCTACCTACGAGCAGTACTTC. Protein sequence: CSVLGTGPTYEQYF.